This T cell receptor beta chain was identified during a study of cytotoxic CD8 clonotypes in ibrutinib-treated CLL. General study points: A rise in clonality was seen at ibrutinib response, and a fall back toward baseline was seen at progression.

The CDR3 runs to 12 residues. The germline gives CDR1 SNHLY, CDR2 FYNNEI. Trimming removed 6 bases at V and 5 bases at J, with 11 bases between. Turning to this clone: Its antigen remains unidentified.

The planned depth of sequencing spanned 1 in 200,000 to 1 in 1 million T cells. Some clones are missing from TCRdb's copy, which holds only in-frame ones; the method was immunoSEQ multiplex PCR. This table has some 200,000 clones, 79% appearing once. This TCR derives from a human donor with chronic lymphocytic leukemia. The input for sequencing was PBMCs, taken after 12 months of ibrutinib treatment. The rearrangement joins TRBV2 to TRBJ2-7, with D perhaps matching TRBD2 (5 bases). Here the CDR3 reads CASRRDGDEQYF. As DNA, the CDR3 is TGTGCCAGCAGACGGGATGGCGACGAGCAGTACTTC. The whole variable domain, remainder taken from reference TRBV2 and TRBJ2-7, is EPEVTQTPSHQVTQMGQEVILRCVPISNHLYFYWYRQILGQKVEFLVSFYNNEISEKSEIFDDQFSVERPDGSNFTLKIRSTKLEDSAMYFCASRRDGDEQYFGPGTRLTVT.